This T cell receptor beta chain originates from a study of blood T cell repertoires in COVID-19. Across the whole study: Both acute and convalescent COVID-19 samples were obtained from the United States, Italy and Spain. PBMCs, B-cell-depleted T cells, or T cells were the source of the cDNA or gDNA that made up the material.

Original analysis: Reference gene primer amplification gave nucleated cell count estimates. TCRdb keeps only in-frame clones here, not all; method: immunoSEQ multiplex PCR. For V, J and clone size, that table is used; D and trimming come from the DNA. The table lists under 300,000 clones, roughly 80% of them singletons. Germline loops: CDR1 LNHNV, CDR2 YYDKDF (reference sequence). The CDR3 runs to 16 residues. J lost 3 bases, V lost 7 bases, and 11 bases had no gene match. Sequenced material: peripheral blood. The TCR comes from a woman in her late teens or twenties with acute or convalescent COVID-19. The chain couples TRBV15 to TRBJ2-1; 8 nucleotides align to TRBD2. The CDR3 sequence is CATIAGAGGLYNEQFF. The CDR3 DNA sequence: TGTGCCACCATTGCCGGGGCGGGAGGCCTCTACAATGAGCAGTTCTTC.